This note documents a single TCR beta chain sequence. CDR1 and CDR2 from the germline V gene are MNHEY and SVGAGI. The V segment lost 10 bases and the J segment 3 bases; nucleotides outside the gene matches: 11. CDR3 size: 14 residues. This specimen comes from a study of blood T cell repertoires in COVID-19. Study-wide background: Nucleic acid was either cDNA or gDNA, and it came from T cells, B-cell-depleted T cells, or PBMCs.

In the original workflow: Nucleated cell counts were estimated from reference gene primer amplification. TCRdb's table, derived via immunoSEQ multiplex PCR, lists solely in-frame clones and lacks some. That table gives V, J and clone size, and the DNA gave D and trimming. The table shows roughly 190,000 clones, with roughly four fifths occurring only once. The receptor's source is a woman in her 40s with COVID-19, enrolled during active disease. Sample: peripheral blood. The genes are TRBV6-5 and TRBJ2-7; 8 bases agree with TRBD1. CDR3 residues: CATAQRDRFYEQYV. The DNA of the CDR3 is TGTGCCACTGCCCAACGGGACAGGTTCTACGAGCAGTACGTC.